The present TCR beta chain was sequenced within a study of siplizumab effects on memory and regulatory T cells. Findings of the study overall: Proliferating siplizumab-culture Treg suppressive function went unconfirmed.

TCRdb's table, derived via immunoSEQ multiplex PCR, lists solely in-frame clones and lacks some. The top ten hold less than 0.035% of the sample, which has over 85,000 clones, over 95% seen once. CDR1 and CDR2 from the germline V gene are KGHSH and LQKENI. The CDR3 covers 16 residues. The J segment lost 2 bases and the V segment lost 3 bases, leaving 4 bases of the junction unmatched. For this clone: Antigen: not known.

The receptor's source is a human donor in good health. Source material: naive CD4+ T cells sorted from blood. This sequence joins TRBV18 and TRBJ2-5, with TRBD2 matching over 12 bases. Here the CDR3 reads CASSPPSGGGQETQYF. In nucleotides, the CDR3 is TGTGCCAGCTCACCCCCTAGCGGGGGGGGTCAAGAGACCCAGTACTTC.